The 9 T cell receptor beta chains given below trace back to one sample, sequenced in a study of radiotherapy plus CTLA-4 blockade in lung cancer. Produced via immunoSEQ multiplex PCR; TCRdb's table is partial and in-frame only. Of more than 65,000 clones listed, 80% to 85% are singletons. This sample comprised peripheral blood, obtained from a patient treated with radiotherapy plus ipilimumab. These receptors all come from a human donor with non-small cell lung cancer who had stable disease on radiotherapy plus ipilimumab.

The chain carries TRBV5-6 and TRBJ2-3; D is undetermined. CDR1 and CDR2 (germline): SGHDT, YYEEEE. The CDR3 spans 12 residues. V was cut by 0 bases and J by 3 bases, with 2 bases left in between. This chain's CDR3 is CASSLATDTQYF. DNA of the CDR3: TGTGCCAGCAGCTTGGCTACAGATACGCAGTATTTT.

This chain links TRBV19 with TRBJ2-6; a weak D match, TRBD2 (6 bases). Germline loops: CDR1 LNHDA, CDR2 SQIVND (reference sequence). The CDR3 length is 16 residues. Trimming left V 7 bases short and J 0 bases short, with 13 bases between. In nucleotides, the CDR3 is TGTGCCAGTAAAATAACCGGGGGCTCTGGGGCCAACGTCCTGACTTTC. It is translated as CASKITGGSGANVLTF.

The CDR3 here is CASSSDRRAGELFF. The CDR3 DNA is TGTGCCAGCAGTTCGGACAGACGGGCCGGGGAGCTGTTTTTT. The chain links TRBV5-6 to TRBJ2-2; D might be TRBD1 (6 bases). The CDR3 is 14 residues long. The germline CDR1 and CDR2 sequences are SGHDT and YYEEEE. The V end was cut by 5 bases, the J end by 6 bases, with 14 bases between.

This clone appeared once. The chain uses TRBV9 and TRBJ2-3; TRBD2 aligns across 8 bases. This CDR3 is 18 amino acids long. V lost 0 bases, J lost 0 bases, and 9 bases stayed unmatched. From germline, CDR1 is SGDLS and CDR2 YYNGEE. CDR3 protein: CASSVEPAGAYSTDTQYF. CDR3 bases: TGTGCCAGCAGCGTAGAGCCAGCGGGGGCCTATAGCACAGATACGCAGTATTTT.

The chain couples TRBV6-1 to TRBJ2-4, with no clear D. The CDR3 totals 13 residues. The V end lost 1 base, the J end lost 4 bases, and 5 bases lay between the germline ends. Germline values: CDR1 MNHNS, CDR2 SASEGT. The CDR3 here is CASSEGVKNIQYF. CDR3 DNA sequence: TGTGCCAGCAGTGAAGGTGTTAAAAACATTCAGTACTTC.

This rearrangement joins TRBV20-1 to TRBJ2-5; D remains ambiguous. CDR1 DFQATT and CDR2 SNEGSKA come from the germline V gene (reference sequence). CDR3 length: 11 residues. V was pared by 4 bases and J by 1 base, with 4 bases between. The CDR3 DNA sequence: TGCAGTGCTAACCGCCAAGAGACCCAGTACTTC. It is translated as CSANRQETQYF.

This clone was counted once. The chain carries TRBV9 and TRBJ1-1; D uncertain. The germline CDR1 and CDR2 sequences are SGDLS and YYNGEE. The CDR3 has 13 residues. Trimming shortened V by 1 base and J by 7 bases, and 11 bases separated the two germline ends. CDR3 sequence: CASSVSGGGEAFF. The CDR3 DNA is TGTGCCAGCAGCGTATCCGGTGGCGGTGAAGCTTTCTTT.

The chain recombines TRBV6-5 with TRBJ2-1; D unresolved. The CDR3 has 15 amino acids. Per germline, CDR1 MNHEY and CDR2 SVGAGI. V was trimmed by 5 bases and J by 6 bases, leaving 17 bases between them. CDR3 DNA sequence: TGTGCCAGCAGTGTCCGAGACCCTACCCTCAATGAGCAGTTCTTC. This translates into CASSVRDPTLNEQFF.

The chain employs TRBV30 and TRBJ1-1; 8 bases align to TRBD1. This CDR3 has 18 amino acids. The J segment lost 0 bases and the V segment lost 2 bases, leaving 14 bases of the junction unmatched. Per germline, CDR1 GTSNPN and CDR2 SVGIG (reference sequence). CDR3 nucleotides: TGTGCCTGGAGTAGGACAGGGCGATCCCTTGGTCTGAACACTGAAGCTTTCTTT. Its translation is CAWSRTGRSLGLNTEAFF.